This TCR beta chain was profiled in a study of blood T cells in healthy people across ages. Study-wide findings and caveats: Without sorted subsets, naive and antigen-experienced compartments could not be conclusively compared. Per million T cells, the diversity of TCR beta decreased roughly linearly as age advanced.

Germline V lookup: CDR1 SGHVT, CDR2 SQSDAQ. The CDR3 sequence is 18 residues long. Trimming took 4 bases from V and 3 from J; bases not matched to a gene: 15. A few counts support this clonotype. Its antigen is still unknown. Primers used in a second PCR of about 7 to 11 cycles were a sample-barcoded 5' primer and a J-beta primer mix. Each CDR3 protein gets one entry after TCRdb re-called the 5' RACE reads with MiXCR. The table has some 1.6 million distinct CDR3 sequences, about 31% seen once; the top ten hold around 10%. Material: blood. The V gene is TRBV7-4, the J gene TRBJ2-3, with 8 bases identical to TRBD1. The source of this sequence is a woman aged 25 to 39 in good health. This CDR3 reads CASSSTGTGVVATDTQYF. The CDR3 bases are TGTGCCAGCAGCTCGACCGGGACAGGTGTCGTTGCGACAGATACGCAGTATTTT.